These 27 T cell receptor beta chains were sequenced from one sample in a study of cytomegalovirus exposure and HLA in healthy donors. 13 Jbeta primers and 60 Vbeta primers were used for the PCR. Repertoires were generated with immunoSEQ multiplex PCR, while TCRdb's copy carries only in-frame clones and drops some. The data contain about 120,000 clones, roughly 82% of them singletons. The sample taken for sequencing was PBMCs. Source of these receptors: a woman in her thirties or forties in good health and CMV-seropositive.

This clone has a single count. The chain couples TRBV30 to TRBJ2-5; 9 bases agree with TRBD2. With 4 bases clipped from V and 5 bases from J, the junction kept 11 bases outside the gene matches. The CDR3 loop spans 15 amino acids. Germline V lookup: CDR1 GTSNPN, CDR2 SVGIG (reference sequence). The CDR3 is CAWKGLRGGRETQYF. DNA of the CDR3: TGTGCCTGGAAGGGGCTGCGGGGGGGGCGGGAGACCCAGTACTTC. Full variable domain (rest looked up from reference TRBV30 and TRBJ2-5): SQTIHQWPATLVQPVGSPLSLECTVEGTSNPNLYWYRQAAGRGLQLLFYSVGIGQISSEVPQNLSASRPQDRQFILSSKKLLLSDSGFYLCAWKGLRGGRETQYFGPGTRLLVL.

V usage is TRBV6-1 and J usage is TRBJ2-7, with 10 bases identical to TRBD2. Germline V gives CDR1 MNHNS, CDR2 SASEGT. This CDR3 is built from 14 residues. The junction had 2 bases not matched to a gene; V was cut back by 4 bases and J by 2 bases. As DNA, the CDR3 is TGTGCCAGCAGTGCCAGCGGGGGGGCCTACGAGCAGTACTTC. It is translated as CASSASGGAYEQYF.

This clone was seen a single time. This rearrangement joins TRBV6-1 to TRBJ1-2; no clear D gene. The CDR3 is made up of 13 amino acids. V was trimmed by 6 bases and J by 4 bases, leaving 12 bases between them. Germline V gene sequence: CDR1 MNHNS, CDR2 SASEGT. The DNA of the CDR3 is TGTGCCAGCAGATACGACAAGAGCTATGGCTACACCTTC. Translation gives CASRYDKSYGYTF.

The chain recombines TRBV6-5 with TRBJ2-7; 9 bases line up with TRBD1. V trimming: 4 bases; J trimming: 0 bases; junction bases outside the gene matches: 4. CDR3 length: 15 amino acids. CDR1 is MNHEY, CDR2 SVGAGI, per germline. As DNA, the CDR3 is TGTGCCAGCAGTTCCACAGGGGGCATCTCCTACGAGCAGTACTTC. This encodes CASSSTGGISYEQYF.

The chain joins TRBV2 to TRBJ2-2; the match to TRBD1 covers 11 bases. CDR3 length equals 16 residues. Per the germline V gene, CDR1 is SNHLY and CDR2 is FYNNEI. V lost 5 bases, J lost 7 bases, and 9 bases stayed unmatched. CDR3 bases: TGTGCCAGCAGTTGGACAGGGGGCGCTAATAACGGGGAGCTGTTTTTT. Protein product: CASSWTGGANNGELFF.

The chain carries TRBV7-6 and TRBJ2-1; TRBD1 matches 8 bases. After removal of 3 bases from V and 5 bases from J, the junction contained 12 bases not matched to a gene. Germline CDR1 and CDR2: SGHVS and FNYEAQ. The length of the CDR3 is 17 residues. The CDR3 DNA sequence: TGTGCCAGCAGCTTTTCGGGCCGTGGACAGGGTGACAATGAGCAGTTCTTC. It codes for CASSFSGRGQGDNEQFF. The variable domain in full, with the rest retrieved from reference TRBV7-6 and TRBJ2-1, is GAGVSQSPRYKVTKRGQDVALRCDPISGHVSLYWYRQALGQGPEFLTYFNYEAQQDKSGLPNDRFSAERPEGSISTLTIQRTEQRDSAMYRCASSFSGRGQGDNEQFFGPGTRLTVL.

This clone was observed once. The chain is built from TRBV30 and TRBJ1-2; D is unclear. V shed 0 bases and J shed 8 bases, with 16 bases lying between them. Germline loops: CDR1 GTSNPN, CDR2 SVGIG (reference sequence). The CDR3 has 14 residues. Written as DNA, the CDR3 is TGTGCCTGGAGTGTATATAATCCCCCGGGGGGCTACACCTTC. Its translation: CAWSVYNPPGGYTF.

The rearrangement uses TRBV2 and TRBJ2-7, with a possible D match to TRBD1 (7 bases). Germline CDR1 reads SNHLY; CDR2 reads FYNNEI. V was cut by 10 bases and J by 3 bases, with 22 bases left in between. The CDR3 has 15 residues. In DNA form, the CDR3 reads TGTGCCACTTCTCCAGACAGGGACTTTAACTACGAGCAGTACTTC. This sequence encodes CATSPDRDFNYEQYF. Complete variable domain (other parts from reference TRBV2 and TRBJ2-7): EPEVTQTPSHQVTQMGQEVILRCVPISNHLYFYWYRQILGQKVEFLVSFYNNEISEKSEIFDDQFSVERPDGSNFTLKIRSTKLEDSAMYFCATSPDRDFNYEQYFGPGTRLTVT.

The V gene is TRBV4-1, the J gene TRBJ2-3, with 10 bases identical to TRBD2. The CDR3 is 20 residues long. The V segment lost 0 bases and the J segment 0 bases; nucleotides outside the gene matches: 12. The V gene's germline CDR1 is MGHRA and CDR2 YSYEKL. CDR3 in DNA: TGCGCCAGCAGCCAAGATCAGGGTCTAGCGGGGGCCTCTAGCACAGATACGCAGTATTTT. Encoded protein: CASSQDQGLAGASSTDTQYF.

V is TRBV7-9 and J is TRBJ2-1; 11 bases align to TRBD1. Germline CDR1 reads SEHNR; CDR2 reads FQNEAQ (reference sequence). V lost 5 bases to trimming and J lost 8 bases; unmatched junction nucleotides: 5. The CDR3 has 14 residues. The DNA of the CDR3 is TGTGCCAGCAGCCGCGGGACAGGGGGTTATGAGCAGTTCTTC. It yields the protein CASSRGTGGYEQFF.

V usage is TRBV30 and J usage is TRBJ2-2, with D perhaps matching TRBD1 (6 bases). Deletions cut 5 bases from V and 5 bases from J, with 24 bases between. This CDR3 has 17 residues. Germline V gene sequence: CDR1 GTSNPN, CDR2 SVGIG (reference sequence). Here the CDR3 reads CAWAHLTGAWTTGELFF. DNA for the CDR3: TGTGCCTGGGCCCACTTGACAGGAGCCTGGACGACCGGGGAGCTGTTTTTT.

This chain uses TRBV2 with TRBJ1-1, with TRBD1 identical over 7 bases. The CDR3 has 14 residues. The V segment lost 3 bases and the J segment 2 bases; nucleotides outside the gene matches: 3. Germline-derived CDR1 and CDR2 are SNHLY and FYNNEI. DNA of the CDR3: TGTGCCAGCAGTGAGGAGGGGGCTAACACTGAAGCTTTCTTT. The encoded protein is CASSEEGANTEAFF.

This chain links TRBV6-1 with TRBJ1-5; D is undetermined. V gave up 3 bases and J gave up 0 bases, with 3 bases separating them. The CDR3 consists of 13 residues. CDR1 is MNHNS and CDR2 is SASEGT in the germline V gene. This chain's CDR3 is CASSDYSNQPQHF. The DNA for the CDR3 is TGTGCCAGCAGTGACTATAGCAATCAGCCCCAGCATTTT.

This clone turned up a few times. CDR3 in amino acids: CASSPGQESFYGYTF. CDR3 nucleotide sequence: TGTGCCAGCAGCCCCGGACAGGAAAGCTTCTATGGCTACACCTTC. V gene TRBV7-3 combines with J gene TRBJ1-2, with 7 bases lining up with TRBD1. This CDR3 has 15 amino acids. The trim removed 5 bases at V and 4 bases at J, leaving 10 bases unmatched. The germline V gene has CDR1 SGHTA and CDR2 FQGTGA.

The chain is built from TRBV5-1 and TRBJ1-1; the D gene is possibly TRBD1 (6 bases). This CDR3 has 15 amino acids. V was trimmed by 2 bases and J by 4 bases, leaving 15 bases between them. Germline CDR1 and CDR2: SGHRS and YFSETQ. The CDR3 here is CASSFLQGRFTEAFF. CDR3 coding DNA: TGCGCCAGCAGCTTCTTACAGGGTAGATTCACTGAAGCTTTCTTT.

There are a few counts of this clone. This chain uses TRBV5-6 with TRBJ1-1; 11 bases line up with TRBD1. The germline gives CDR1 SGHDT, CDR2 YYEEEE. Trimming at V came to 4 bases and at J to 4 bases, leaving 6 bases not matched to a gene. There are 15 residues in the CDR3. For the CDR3, the DNA is TGTGCCAGCAGCCTGTGGGACAGGGGGGCCACTGAAGCTTTCTTT. This encodes CASSLWDRGATEAFF. Full variable domain (outside the CDR3, taken from reference TRBV5-6 and TRBJ1-1): DAGVTQSPTHLIKTRGQQVTLRCSPKSGHDTVSWYQQALGQGPQFIFQYYEEEERQRGNFPDRFSGHQFPNYSSELNVNALLLGDSALYLCASSLWDRGATEAFFGQGTRLTVV.

The sample holds a few counts of this clone. This chain joins TRBV11-2 and TRBJ1-4, with TRBD1 identical over 7 bases. The CDR3 is 15 residues long. V shed 1 base, J shed 6 bases, and the junction held 5 bases outside the gene matches. Per the germline V gene, CDR1 is SGHAT and CDR2 is FQNNGV. CDR3 amino acids: CASSLGPRGDEKLFF. The CDR3 region has the DNA TGTGCCAGCAGCTTAGGTCCCAGGGGGGATGAAAAACTGTTTTTT.

The chain couples TRBV27 to TRBJ2-1, with D perhaps matching TRBD1 (5 bases). V was clipped by 6 bases and J by 13 bases, with 13 bases between them. The CDR3 contains 11 residues. Germline CDR1 and CDR2: MNHEY and SMNVEV (reference sequence). The CDR3 region is CASRSDTSQFF. The CDR3 region has the DNA TGTGCCAGCAGATCGGACACCAGTCAGTTCTTC.

DNA for the CDR3: TGTGCCAGTAGTATAGCGGGATCAGTGAACACTGAAGCTTTCTTT. Protein product: CASSIAGSVNTEAFF. The chain is built from TRBV19 and TRBJ1-1; no clear D gene. V dropped 1 base and J dropped 0 bases, with 9 bases sitting between them. CDR1 and CDR2 (germline): LNHDA, SQIVND (reference sequence). This CDR3 spans 15 amino acids.

This clone was observed a handful of times. The genes are TRBV7-3 and TRBJ2-1; 9 bases agree with TRBD1. The germline CDR1 and CDR2 sequences are SGHTA and FQGTGA. This CDR3 spans 14 amino acids. The J segment lost 4 bases and the V segment lost 8 bases, leaving 6 bases of the junction unmatched. DNA for the CDR3: TGTGCCAGCGCAGACAGGGGGGCATACAATGAGCAGTTCTTC. This gives the protein CASADRGAYNEQFF.

The rearrangement joins TRBV30 to TRBJ2-3; 12 nucleotides agree with TRBD2. The CDR3 covers 14 residues. Germline assignment: CDR1 GTSNPN and CDR2 SVGIG (reference sequence). The J segment lost 3 bases and the V segment lost 5 bases, leaving 3 bases of the junction unmatched. CDR3 DNA sequence: TGTGCCTGGGGGGGACTAGCGGGTACAGATACGCAGTATTTT. Protein sequence: CAWGGLAGTDTQYF.

This clone has more than one count but fewer than ten. This chain connects TRBV19 to TRBJ2-3; 10 bases align to TRBD2. Germline V lookup: CDR1 LNHDA, CDR2 SQIVND (reference sequence). The CDR3 has 17 amino acids. Losses at the gene ends were 1 base for V and 5 bases for J; bases not matched to a gene: 9. The CDR3 is CASSIVSGTSEKDTQYF. CDR3 nucleotide sequence: TGTGCCAGTAGTATAGTCAGCGGGACTAGCGAGAAAGATACGCAGTATTTT.

The V gene is TRBV6-1, the J gene TRBJ2-2; TRBD1 matches at 10 bases. Germline-derived CDR1 and CDR2 are MNHNS and SASEGT. After removal of 2 bases from V and 4 bases from J, the junction contained 4 bases not matched to a gene. The CDR3 runs 16 residues. The CDR3 coding sequence is TGTGCCAGCAGTGAAAGGGACAGGGGTCCCACCGGGGAGCTGTTTTTT. It yields the protein CASSERDRGPTGELFF.

The chain joins TRBV6-1 to TRBJ1-1; 7 bases are shared with TRBD1. Germline loops: CDR1 MNHNS, CDR2 SASEGT. This CDR3 spans 15 amino acids. J gave up 4 bases and V 7 bases, and 12 bases lay outside the gene matches. CDR3 residues: CASNSGRGQGTEAFF. In nucleotides, the CDR3 is TGTGCCAGCAATAGTGGTAGGGGGCAGGGCACTGAAGCTTTCTTT.

The chain carries TRBV27 and TRBJ2-7; TRBD2 matches at 7 bases. Germline lookup yields CDR1 MNHEY and CDR2 SMNVEV (reference sequence). The junction had 9 bases not matched to a gene; V was cut back by 4 bases and J by 3 bases. This CDR3 is built from 15 residues. CDR3 amino acids: CASSSPSGSNYEQYF. CDR3 DNA: TGTGCCAGCAGTTCTCCTAGCGGCAGCAACTACGAGCAGTACTTC.

The chain couples TRBV19 to TRBJ2-5; tentative D call: TRBD2 (5 bases). The CDR3 runs to 14 residues. CDR1 LNHDA and CDR2 SQIVND come from the germline V gene (reference sequence). V lost 10 bases to trimming and J lost 1 base, with 16 bases between them. The CDR3 region has the DNA TGTGCCACCAAAGGGCTAGCTGGCCAAGAGACCCAGTACTTC. Translating it yields CATKGLAGQETQYF.

A single count supports this clone. The rearrangement joins TRBV9 to TRBJ2-5; maybe TRBD2 (5 bases). V was cut by 3 bases and J by 3 bases, with 18 bases left in between. This CDR3 contains 16 residues. Per the germline V gene, CDR1 is SGDLS and CDR2 is YYNGEE. This CDR3 is CASSDPHGYGEETQYF. DNA of the CDR3: TGTGCCAGCAGCGACCCCCATGGCTACGGGGAAGAGACCCAGTACTTC. The complete variable domain, with remaining parts taken from reference TRBV9 and TRBJ2-5, reads DSGVTQTPKHLITATGQRVTLRCSPRSGDLSVYWYQQSLDQGLQFLIQYYNGEERAKGNILERFSAQQFPDLHSELNLSSLELGDSALYFCASSDPHGYGEETQYFGPGTRLLVL.